A selection of T cell receptor beta chains follows, all from one sample in a study of blood T cell repertoires in COVID-19. Sequencing used immunoSEQ multiplex PCR; TCRdb keeps in-frame clones, though not all of them. The sample has 51,000 or so clones, just under 90% seen once. Material: peripheral blood. The receptors were sampled from an older man with active or convalescent COVID-19. Both conserved end residues are part of each CDR3. A D gene is named only where the DNA matches it firmly. Not every row has a clone size; where given, it reads once, few, many or a size class.

v_call	d_call	cdr3_length	clone_size	j_call	cdr3_nt	cdr3_aa
TRBV6-5	TRBD1	14	NA	TRBJ1-6	TGTGCCAGCAACCGGGACAGGGGGAATTCACCCCTCCACTTT	CASNRDRGNSPLHF
TRBV12-3/TRBV12-4	NA	12	NA	TRBJ1-1	TGTGCCAGCAGTCGGGGGGTAACTGAAGCTTTCTTT	CASSRGVTEAFF
TRBV10-3	TRBD2	15	NA	TRBJ2-1	TGTGCCATCAGGCCGCTCGAGCGGGGGGACACGGAGCAGTTCTTC	CAIRPLERGDTEQFF
TRBV5-3	NA	16	NA	TRBJ2-5	TGTGCCAGAAGCTCCGACCAGCGAGTGGACCAAGAGACCCAGTACTTC	CARSSDQRVDQETQYF
TRBV19	TRBD2	16	NA	TRBJ2-1	TGTGCCAGTAGTATAGATGGAACGGGGGGGTACAATGAGCAGTTCTTC	CASSIDGTGGYNEQFF
TRBV5-1	NA	14	NA	TRBJ2-1	TGCGCCAGCAGCTTGGGGGGGCTAGTCGATGAGCAGTTCTTC	CASSLGGLVDEQFF
TRBV28	TRBD1	15	NA	TRBJ1-2	TGTGCCAGCAGTTCAACCGGGGGACAGAACTATGGCTACACCTTC	CASSSTGGQNYGYTF
TRBV28	TRBD1	16	NA	TRBJ2-5	TGTGCCAGCATCACTGGACAGGGGGGTTACCAAGAGACCCAGTACTTC	CASITGQGGYQETQYF
TRBV29-1	TRBD1	14	once	TRBJ2-1	TGCAGCGTTCATGACAGGGTAATAGGCGATGAGCAGTTCTTC	CSVHDRVIGDEQFF
TRBV30	NA	14	NA	TRBJ2-3	TGTGCCTGGAGTTTGGGGGGAGGCACAGATACGCAGTATTTT	CAWSLGGGTDTQYF
TRBV18	TRBD1	18	NA	TRBJ1-2	TGTGCCAGCTCACCTTACCGTCCGGGACAGGGTTCAATCTATGGCTACACCTTC	CASSPYRPGQGSIYGYTF
TRBV19	TRBD1	15	few	TRBJ1-5	TGTGCCAGTAGTATAGAGGGACAGAGCAATCAGCCCCAGCATTTT	CASSIEGQSNQPQHF
TRBV21-1	NA	15	NA	TRBJ1-3	TGTGCCAGCAGCAAGGACAGGCCTCACGGAAACACCATATATTTT	CASSKDRPHGNTIYF
TRBV29-1	TRBD1	14	once	TRBJ1-1	TGCAGCGTAGGACAGGGGGCAAGTAGCACTGAAGCTTTCTTT	CSVGQGASSTEAFF
TRBV5-1	NA	16	NA	TRBJ1-3	TGCGCCAGCAGCCCGAACCTCCTAGGCTCTGGAAACACCATATATTTT	CASSPNLLGSGNTIYF
TRBV7-2	NA	14	once	TRBJ2-7	TGTGCCAGCAGCTTAGGGAGTGGTGCCTACGAGCAGTACTTC	CASSLGSGAYEQYF
TRBV28	NA	12	few	TRBJ1-2	TGTGCCAGCAGTCCCCGGGACTATGGCTACACCTTC	CASSPRDYGYTF
TRBV9	NA	14	NA	TRBJ1-2	TGTGCCAGCAGCGTAGACAGTGAGCCCTATGGCTACACCTTC	CASSVDSEPYGYTF
TRBV6-2/TRBV6-3	TRBD1	13	NA	TRBJ1-2	TGTGCCAGCAGTCTGACAGGGAGTACAAGCTACACCTTC	CASSLTGSTSYTF
TRBV11-3	TRBD1	15	NA	TRBJ2-1	TGTGCCAGCAGCTCCGGAGGACAGGTCCACAATGAGCAGTTCTTC	CASSSGGQVHNEQFF
TRBV4-2	NA	14	NA	TRBJ2-5	TGTGCCAGCAGCCGAGGACTTTACCAAGAGACCCAGTACTTC	CASSRGLYQETQYF
TRBV18	NA	13	once	TRBJ1-1	TGTGCCAGCTCACCAGGGGAGGACGCTGAAGCTTTCTTT	CASSPGEDAEAFF
TRBV6-2/TRBV6-3	NA	12	NA	TRBJ2-5	TGTGCCAGCAGTTACTTCGAAGAGACCCAGTACTTC	CASSYFEETQYF
TRBV29-1	TRBD1	13	NA	TRBJ1-1	TGCAGCGCCCGACAGGGGTGGAACACTGAAGCTTTCTTT	CSARQGWNTEAFF
TRBV12-5	NA	15	NA	TRBJ2-2	TGTGCTAGTGGTTATGGGACAACGTATACCGGGGAGCTGTTTTTT	CASGYGTTYTGELFF
TRBV19	NA	16	NA	TRBJ2-7	TGTGCCAGTAGTGGCCTTTATAGCGGCCCGTCTTACGAGCAGTACTTC	CASSGLYSGPSYEQYF
TRBV10-3	NA	14	NA	TRBJ1-1	TGTGCCATCAGCCCCTCGGTTGGCAGGCCTGAAGCTTTCTTT	CAISPSVGRPEAFF
TRBV28	NA	12	NA	TRBJ2-1	TGTGCCAGTCTCCGGGAGAACAATGAGCAGTTCTTC	CASLRENNEQFF
TRBV11-3	TRBD1	14	NA	TRBJ2-3	TGTGCCAGCAGCTTGGGACAGGGCTCAGATACGCAGTATTTT	CASSLGQGSDTQYF
TRBV7-9	NA	13	once	TRBJ1-2	TGTGCCAGCAGCCACGAACCGGAGGGCGGCTACACCTTC	CASSHEPEGGYTF
TRBV3-1/TRBV3-2	TRBD2	15	NA	TRBJ2-3	TGTGCCAGCAGCCAGGGGACTAGCGGGACAGATACGCAGTATTTT	CASSQGTSGTDTQYF
TRBV5-1	TRBD1	16	NA	TRBJ2-1	TGCGCCAGCAGCTTGGAGGGCAGGGGGTTTATCAATGAGCAGTTCTTC	CASSLEGRGFINEQFF
TRBV7-2	NA	13	once	TRBJ1-1	TGTGCCAGCACGACCGGGGGGAACACTGAAGCTTTCTTT	CASTTGGNTEAFF
TRBV6-6	TRBD1	15	NA	TRBJ1-2	TGTGCCAGCACCCCAAACAGGGGGCCGAACTATGGCTACACCTTC	CASTPNRGPNYGYTF
TRBV4-1	NA	16	NA	TRBJ2-1	TGCGCCAGCAGCCAGTCCCCAGCCGGGATATACAATGAGCAGTTCTTC	CASSQSPAGIYNEQFF
TRBV5-1	TRBD1	15	NA	TRBJ2-7	TGCGCCAGCAGCTTGCCTACAGGGGAGCAAGTCGAGCAGTACTTC	CASSLPTGEQVEQYF
TRBV5-1	TRBD1	13	NA	TRBJ2-7	TGCGCCAGCATGGGACAGGAGAGATACGAGCAGTACTTC	CASMGQERYEQYF
TRBV14	TRBD1	15	NA	TRBJ2-7	TGTGCCAGCAGCCTATCGAGACAGGGCAGCTACGAGCAGTACTTC	CASSLSRQGSYEQYF
TRBV14	TRBD1	15	NA	TRBJ2-1	TGTGCCAGCACCCCCGTGGACAGGTCTCTACATGAGCAGTTCTTC	CASTPVDRSLHEQFF
TRBV28	TRBD1	17	NA	TRBJ1-3	TGTGCCAGCAGTATGGGACAGGGGTCTTTGTCTGGAAACACCATATATTTT	CASSMGQGSLSGNTIYF
TRBV5-1	TRBD1	16	NA	TRBJ1-6	TGCGCCAGCAGCTTGGAAATAGGGACAGGGGAAGAACCCCTCCACTTT	CASSLEIGTGEEPLHF
TRBV9	NA	12	NA	TRBJ1-2	TGTGCCAGCAGCGCAGATGGCTATGGCTACACCTTC	CASSADGYGYTF
TRBV19	TRBD1	15	NA	TRBJ1-1	TGTGCCAGTAGTATAACGGGACAGGGAAACACTGAAGCTTTCTTT	CASSITGQGNTEAFF
TRBV12-3/TRBV12-4	NA	12	NA	TRBJ2-3	TGTGCCAGCAGTTCGAGCACAGATACGCAGTATTTT	CASSSSTDTQYF
TRBV5-4	TRBD2	16	NA	TRBJ2-3	TGTGCCAGCAGCCACCGACTAGCGGGAGATGCAGATACGCAGTATTTT	CASSHRLAGDADTQYF
TRBV19	NA	16	NA	TRBJ2-3	TGTGCCAGTAGTATAGAAAGGGGGTTCAGCACAGATACGCAGTATTTT	CASSIERGFSTDTQYF
TRBV6-5	NA	14	NA	TRBJ1-5	TGTGCCAGCAGCCCCGACAGCCGCAATCAGCCCCAGCATTTT	CASSPDSRNQPQHF
TRBV19	TRBD1	13	NA	TRBJ1-4	TGTGCCAGTAGTATCAGGGGGAATGAAAAACTGTTTTTT	CASSIRGNEKLFF
TRBV24-1	TRBD2	15	NA	TRBJ2-5	TGTGCCACCAGTGACCCCCTAGCGGGAGGGGAGACCCAGTACTTC	CATSDPLAGGETQYF
TRBV7-6	TRBD1	16	NA	TRBJ1-1	TGTGCCAGCAGCTTAGGACAGGGGAGCATGAACACTGAAGCTTTCTTT	CASSLGQGSMNTEAFF
TRBV19	NA	13	NA	TRBJ1-1	TGTGCCAGTAGTATAGAACTCAACACTGAAGCTTTCTTT	CASSIELNTEAFF
TRBV28	NA	17	NA	TRBJ2-4	TGTGCCAGCAGTTATACGGGAGCCCCCCTAGCCAAAAACATTCAGTACTTC	CASSYTGAPLAKNIQYF
TRBV7-9	NA	17	once	TRBJ2-1	TGTGCCAGCACCCCAAGGGCGGATTTCCTTCTGGAGGGTGAGCAGTTCTTC	CASTPRADFLLEGEQFF